This note documents a single T cell receptor (beta chain) sequence. This specimen comes from a study of blood T cell repertoires in COVID-19. Study overall: Samples of COVID-19 (acute and convalescent) were obtained from the United States, Italy and Spain. Nucleic acid was either cDNA or gDNA, and it came from T cells, B-cell-depleted T cells, or PBMCs.

Under the authors' procedure: For nucleated cells, counts were estimated from reference gene primer amplification. TCRdb's copy holds only in-frame clones and misses some; the assay was immunoSEQ multiplex PCR. Clonal size and the V and J genes are those of that table, whereas D and trimming came from the DNA. This table holds some 300,000 clones, around 85% found once. V lost 10 bases, J lost 2 bases, and 11 bases lay in between. The CDR3 has 12 amino acids. The V gene's germline CDR1 is MGHDK and CDR2 SYGVNS. The receptor comes from a woman between 50 and 59 years old with active or convalescent COVID-19. The gene calls are TRBV25-1 and TRBJ1-1, with D possibly being TRBD1 (5 bases). Specimen: peripheral blood. CDR3 DNA: TGTGCCACCATGACAGATAACACTGAAGCTTTCTTT. Protein product: CATMTDNTEAFF.